These 10 T cell receptor beta chains were sequenced from one sample in a study of CD8 T cells in Susac syndrome. With random hexamers, roughly 0.5 to 1 ug RNA was reverse transcribed. TCRdb analysed the immunoSEQ multiplex PCR reads with MiXCR anew, one entry per CDR3 protein. The sample consists of roughly 190,000 distinct CDR3 sequences, about 95% of them appearing once. Sequencing was done on a sample of CD4+ T cells from PBMCs. These receptor sequences come from a human donor in good health.

The gene calls are TRBV6-6 and TRBJ2-3; 10 nucleotides line up with TRBD1. The germline CDR1 and CDR2 sequences are MNHNY and SVGAGI (reference sequence). This CDR3 contains 15 residues. V was pared by 2 bases and J by 6 bases, with 5 bases of the junction left unmatched. The CDR3 bases are TGTGCCAGCAGTTACCCGAGGACAGGGGGGGATACGCAGTATTTT. Amino acids: CASSYPRTGGDTQYF.

This chain links TRBV29-1 with TRBJ2-7; perhaps TRBD2 as D (6 bases). V lost 7 bases and J 4 bases, leaving 14 bases between the germline ends. From germline, CDR1 is SQVTM and CDR2 ANQGSEA. This CDR3 is built from 12 residues. The CDR3 region has the DNA TGCAGCGCATCTGCGGGGACGTACGAGCAGTACTTC. This translates into CSASAGTYEQYF.

The J gene is TRBJ2-3, the V gene TRBV7-3; 11 positions match TRBD2. Germline values: CDR1 SGHTA, CDR2 FQGTGA. V shed 0 bases, J shed 1 base, and the junction held 6 bases outside the gene matches. This CDR3 is built from 18 residues. The CDR3 region has the DNA TGTGCCAGCAGCTTAACCCCCGGGACTAGCGGACGCACAGATACGCAGTATTTT. Its translation: CASSLTPGTSGRTDTQYF.

Regarding this clonotype: At one end, the junction sequence differs from germline, possibly due to a read error. The chain uses TRBV30 and TRBJ2-3; 9 bases match TRBD2. Germline CDR1 is GTSNPN and CDR2 is SVGIG (reference sequence). This CDR3 has 13 amino acids. CDR3 nucleotides: TGTGCCTGGAGTAAAAGGGGACTAGCAGCCTCTGTTTTT. Its translation: CAWSKRGLAASVF.

This chain connects TRBV13 to TRBJ2-7; D is possibly TRBD2 (6 bases). Trimming cost V 2 bases and J 4 bases, with 18 bases left between them. This CDR3 spans 16 amino acids. The V gene's germline CDR1 is PRHDT and CDR2 FYEKMQ (reference sequence). The CDR3 loop reads CASSLPSGGAGYEQYF. The CDR3, as DNA: TGTGCCAGCAGCTTACCCTCTGGCGGGGCTGGATACGAGCAGTACTTC.

The gene calls are TRBV3-1 and TRBJ2-1, with TRBD2 matching over 9 bases. V lost 0 bases to trimming and J lost 5 bases; unmatched junction nucleotides: 11. The germline V gene has CDR1 LGHDT and CDR2 YNNKEL (reference sequence). This CDR3 region has 18 residues. The chain's CDR3 is CASSQDLTSGGRNNEQFF. The CDR3 nucleotides read TGTGCCAGCAGCCAAGATCTGACTAGCGGAGGACGGAACAATGAGCAGTTCTTC.

The rearrangement uses TRBV5-6 and TRBJ1-2, with D unclear. The CDR3 is made up of 11 amino acids. V was cut by 0 bases and J by 9 bases, with 6 bases left in between. Germline CDR1 reads SGHDT; CDR2 reads YYEEEE. CDR3 sequence reads: CASSLEASYTF. The CDR3 DNA is TGTGCCAGCAGCTTGGAAGCTAGCTACACCTTC.

The V and J genes are TRBV24-1 and TRBJ2-1, with 9 bases matching TRBD1. V trimming: 7 bases; J trimming: 2 bases; junction bases outside the gene matches: 2. Germline CDR1 reads KGHDR; CDR2 reads SFDVKD. This CDR3 spans 14 amino acids. The CDR3 region is CATSRDRAYNEQFF. The CDR3 coding sequence is TGTGCCACCAGCCGGGACAGGGCCTACAATGAGCAGTTCTTC.

The rearrangement joins TRBV7-2 to TRBJ2-1, with TRBD2 identical over 9 bases. This CDR3 has 13 residues. After removal of 1 base from V and 9 bases from J, the junction contained 1 base not matched to a gene. Germline CDR1 SGHTA, CDR2 FQGNSA. The CDR3 loop reads CASSLELAGEQFF. In DNA, the CDR3 is TGTGCCAGCAGCTTAGAACTAGCGGGTGAGCAGTTCTTC. Supplemented by reference TRBV7-2 and TRBJ2-1, the full variable domain reads GAGVSQSPSNKVTEKGKDVELRCDPISGHTALYWYRQSLGQGLEFLIYFQGNSAPDKSGLPSDRFSAERTGGSVSTLTIQRTQQEDSAVYLCASSLELAGEQFFGPGTRLTVL.

The J gene is TRBJ2-5, the V gene TRBV7-7, with D maybe TRBD2 (5 bases). The CDR3 contains 14 residues. Germline V gives CDR1 SSHAT, CDR2 FNYEAQ (reference sequence). V lost 6 bases to trimming and J lost 4 bases, with 15 bases between them. DNA of the CDR3: TGTGCCAGCAGTCGTATAGAGGGTCGAGAGACCCAGTACTTC. Translation: CASSRIEGRETQYF.